These T cell receptor beta chains were read from a single sample in a study of vaccination effects on CD4 cells after COVID-19. Some clones are missing from TCRdb's copy, which holds only in-frame ones; the method was immunoSEQ multiplex PCR. Of around 70,000 clones listed, 70% to 80% are singletons. Their antigen targets remain unknown. Specimen: CD4+ T cells from PBMCs cultured without peptide, collected before COVID-19 vaccination. The origin of the receptors is a human donor who received a COVID-19 vaccine. Each CDR3 is given with its conserved first and last residue. A D gene is named only where the DNA matches it firmly. Some rows have no size entry. The others give once, few or many, or a class for an expanded clone.

clone_size	j_call	v_call	d_call	cdr3_nt	cdr3_aa
NA	TRBJ2-2	TRBV5-1	NA	TGCGCCAGCAGCTTGGACTACGCCCCGGCCGGGGAGCTGTTTTTT	CASSLDYAPAGELFF
NA	TRBJ2-3	TRBV11-2	NA	TGTGCCAGCAGCCGAGCCAGGGGGGGGCCGGCAGATACGCAGTATTTT	CASSRARGGPADTQYF
few	TRBJ2-3	TRBV9	NA	TGTGCCAGCAGCTTACTGGATCCGCCAGATACGCAGTATTTT	CASSLLDPPDTQYF
NA	TRBJ2-3	TRBV30	TRBD2	TGTGCCTGGAGTGTAGGACGGGGGGGAGATACGCAGTATTTT	CAWSVGRGGDTQYF
NA	TRBJ1-1	TRBV2	NA	TGTGCCAGCAGTGAACAGGGTTTGGGCTCTGAAGCTTTCTTT	CASSEQGLGSEAFF
NA	TRBJ1-3	TRBV6-4	TRBD1	TGTGCCAGCAGGATACAGGGGAGAAACACCATATATTTT	CASRIQGRNTIYF
NA	TRBJ2-2	TRBV6-5	TRBD1	TGTGCCAGCACCCCGGGACAGGGTAACACCGGGGAGCTGTTTTTT	CASTPGQGNTGELFF
NA	TRBJ1-1	TRBV7-9	NA	TGTGCCAGCAGGCCCGGAGTGAGGACTATGAACACTGAAGCTTTCTTT	CASRPGVRTMNTEAFF
NA	TRBJ2-1	TRBV15	NA	TGTGCCACCAGCAGAGATATTATAGGGTGGTCCTACAATGAGCAGTTCTTC	CATSRDIIGWSYNEQFF
few	TRBJ1-4	TRBV5-1	NA	TGCGCCAGCAGCTTGGCCGGACCTAATGAAAAACTGTTTTTT	CASSLAGPNEKLFF
NA	TRBJ1-1	TRBV6-5	NA	TGTGCCAGCAGCCCCCGGGGGCCGGGCACTGAAGCTTTCTTT	CASSPRGPGTEAFF
NA	TRBJ2-1	TRBV6-6	NA	TGTGCCAGCAGTTACTCAGCAACCCAATACAATGAGCAGTTCTTC	CASSYSATQYNEQFF
NA	TRBJ1-6	TRBV19	NA	TGTGCCAGTAGAGAGGGTTTGTCACCCCTCCACTTT	CASREGLSPLHF
few	TRBJ1-6	TRBV19	NA	TGTGCCAGTAGTCAACATGGGAGGCAAGAGGGCGGTTCACCCCTCCACTTT	CASSQHGRQEGGSPLHF
NA	TRBJ1-5	TRBV5-5	NA	TGTGCCAGCAGCTTAACGACGGGAAATAGCAATCAGCCCCAGCATTTT	CASSLTTGNSNQPQHF
NA	TRBJ2-1	TRBV5-1	TRBD2	TGCGCCAGCAGCTTGGGGCTACTAGCGGGGAACAATGAGCAGTTCTTC	CASSLGLLAGNNEQFF
NA	TRBJ2-5	TRBV5-1	TRBD1	TGCGCCAGCAGCCCGGGGACAGGGTTGAAGACCCAGTACTTC	CASSPGTGLKTQYF
NA	TRBJ2-5	TRBV9	NA	TGTGCCAGCAGCTTTGGGACCTCCTGGCAAGAGACCCAGTACTTC	CASSFGTSWQETQYF